The 28 T cell receptor beta chains in this list originate from one sample, sequenced in a study of T cell responses to AZD1222 COVID-19 vaccine. Sequenced by immunoSEQ multiplex PCR; TCRdb stores in-frame clones only, minus some. The sample includes 150,000 to 200,000 clones, approximately 93% seen only once; the top ten take approximately 3.9%. The sequences come from peripheral blood, collected on day 0 of AZD1222 vaccination. The source of these receptors is an adult in good health.

The V and J genes are TRBV3-1 (or the pseudogene TRBV3-2) and TRBJ2-5; 7 positions match TRBD1. V gave up 1 base and J gave up 1 base; unmatched junction bases: 6. The germline CDR1 and CDR2 sequences are LGHDT and YNNKEL (reference sequence). The CDR3 runs 16 residues. The DNA of the CDR3 is TGTGCCAGCAGCCAAGGACCTACAGGGGCCCAAGAGACCCAGTACTTC. Residues: CASSQGPTGAQETQYF.

J is TRBJ1-5 and V is TRBV6-2 or TRBV6-3; D is unresolved. The CDR3 has 14 amino acids. Per the germline V gene, CDR1 is MNHEY and CDR2 is SVGEGT. V lost 4 bases and J 6 bases, leaving 13 bases between the germline ends. The CDR3, as DNA: TGTGCCAGCAGTTTAGCTATACCCAGTCAGCCCCAGCATTTT. Amino acid sequence: CASSLAIPSQPQHF.

The CDR3 DNA is TGTGCCAGCAGTTTATACAGGGGGACTGGGGCCAACGTCCTGACTTTC. Residues: CASSLYRGTGANVLTF. This chain joins TRBV27 and TRBJ2-6; 8 bases map to TRBD1. CDR3 length: 16 residues. Germline V lookup: CDR1 MNHEY, CDR2 SMNVEV (reference sequence). The junction had 1 base not matched to a gene; V was cut back by 1 base and J by 2 bases.

On this clone itself: Germline and junction disagree at one end, which may indicate a read error. J is TRBJ1-1 and V is TRBV6-1; D remains ambiguous. This CDR3 comprises 15 residues. CDR1 MNHNS and CDR2 SASEGT come from the germline V gene. Written as DNA, the CDR3 is TGTGCCAGCAGTCAAGCGGGAGGTCCTTACACTGAAGCTTTCTTT. Amino acids: CASSQAGGPYTEAFF.

Only one count was recorded for this clone. The chain joins TRBV4-2 to TRBJ1-2, with 7 bases matching TRBD1. The trim removed 4 bases at V and 1 base at J, leaving 12 bases unmatched. Germline V gives CDR1 LGHNA, CDR2 YNFKEQ. The CDR3 totals 17 residues. CDR3 loop: CASSPLSGTVDNYGYTF. The CDR3 DNA reads TGTGCCAGCAGCCCATTATCCGGGACAGTGGATAACTATGGCTACACCTTC.

The gene calls are TRBV14 and TRBJ2-2, with D possibly matching TRBD1 (7 bases). The CDR3 is 14 residues long. The V end was cut by 3 bases, the J end by 6 bases, with 11 bases between. Germline loops: CDR1 SGHDN, CDR2 FVKESK. The CDR3 reads CASSHFRGAGELFF. The CDR3 bases are TGTGCCAGCAGCCATTTCAGGGGGGCCGGGGAGCTGTTTTTT.

The chain is built from TRBV6-5 and TRBJ1-2; D gene uncertain. V dropped 6 bases and J dropped 5 bases, with 19 bases sitting between them. Germline assignment: CDR1 MNHEY and CDR2 SVGAGI. This CDR3 contains 15 residues. CDR3 protein: CASSLIDTQSYGYTF. The CDR3 region has the DNA TGTGCCAGCAGCCTCATCGATACCCAGTCATATGGCTACACCTTC.

The V call is TRBV6-5, the J call TRBJ2-7; TRBD1 might be the D (6 bases). This CDR3 is built from 12 residues. Deletions cut 4 bases from V and 3 bases from J, with 7 bases between. Germline V gene data show CDR1 as MNHEY and CDR2 as SVGAGI. DNA of the CDR3: TGTGCCAGCAGTTCACAGGGCTACGAGCAGTACTTC. It translates to CASSSQGYEQYF.

The table lists this clone with a few counts. This chain links TRBV7-9 with TRBJ1-5; D is unresolved. This CDR3 has 15 amino acids. Germline CDR1 reads SEHNR; CDR2 reads FQNEAQ (reference sequence). V was cut by 5 bases and J by 2 bases, with 13 bases left in between. CDR3 in DNA: TGTGCCAGCAGCCCCGTTGACGGCCGCAATCAGCCCCAGCATTTT. Encoded protein: CASSPVDGRNQPQHF.

V and J are TRBV3-1 (or the pseudogene TRBV3-2) and TRBJ1-6, with 11 bases fitting TRBD1. The J segment lost 9 bases and the V segment lost 4 bases, leaving 2 bases of the junction unmatched. Germline lookup yields CDR1 LGHDT and CDR2 YNNKEL (reference sequence). This CDR3 has 14 residues. This CDR3 reads CASSRGTGGSPLHF. The CDR3 DNA sequence: TGTGCCAGCAGCCGAGGGACAGGGGGTTCACCCCTCCACTTT.

The chain carries TRBV6-2 or TRBV6-3 and TRBJ1-1, with 10 positions matching TRBD1. V lost 2 bases, J lost 3 bases, and 3 bases stayed unmatched. CDR1 and CDR2 (germline): MNHEY, SVGEGT. There are 15 residues in the CDR3. The CDR3 coding sequence is TGTGCCAGCAGTTACCCTGGACAGGGGGACACTGAAGCTTTCTTT. Amino acids: CASSYPGQGDTEAFF.

This rearrangement joins TRBV9 to TRBJ2-2; D uncertain. With 4 bases removed from V and 4 bases from J, the gap between germline ends came to 11 bases. Germline V lookup: CDR1 SGDLS, CDR2 YYNGEE. CDR3 length: 14 amino acids. Written as DNA, the CDR3 is TGTGCCAGCAGCCCCCGTAGGAGCACCGGGGAGCTGTTTTTT. Amino acids: CASSPRRSTGELFF.

V and J are TRBV27 and TRBJ2-1, with D possibly being TRBD2 (6 bases). Germline V gene lookup returns CDR1 MNHEY and CDR2 SMNVEV (reference sequence). The CDR3 is 14 residues long. V lost 2 bases and J 3 bases, leaving 8 bases between the germline ends. DNA of the CDR3: TGTGCCAGCAGTTTAAAGGACTACTACAATGAGCAGTTCTTC. This sequence encodes CASSLKDYYNEQFF.

The chain couples TRBV20-1 to TRBJ2-7; no definite D call. V lost 3 bases, J lost 5 bases, and 8 bases lay in between. CDR1 is DFQATT, CDR2 SNEGSKA, per germline (reference sequence). CDR3 size: 11 residues. The CDR3 is CSARAGDEQYF. CDR3 nucleotide sequence: TGCAGTGCTAGGGCAGGCGACGAGCAGTACTTC.

This clone appeared a single time. The chain employs TRBV10-3 and TRBJ2-7; no clear D. Germline loops: CDR1 ENHRY, CDR2 SYGVKD. This CDR3 spans 13 amino acids. The ends were cut back, 8 bases at V and 3 bases at J, with 14 bases in the middle. The CDR3 loop reads CAISTDPVYEQYF. In DNA, the CDR3 is TGTGCCATCTCCACTGACCCAGTCTACGAGCAGTACTTC.

The chain has TRBV5-4 and TRBJ1-1; D is undetermined. The CDR3 runs 14 residues. Trimming shortened V by 7 bases and J by 1 base, and 14 bases separated the two germline ends. The germline gives CDR1 SGHNT, CDR2 YYREEE (reference sequence). CDR3 in amino acids: CASELGLTNTEAFF. The CDR3 bases are TGTGCCAGCGAACTCGGACTGACGAACACTGAAGCTTTCTTT. Looking up the rest from reference TRBV5-4 and TRBJ1-1 gives the full variable domain: ETGVTQSPTHLIKTRGQQVTLRCSSQSGHNTVSWYQQALGQGPQFIFQYYREEENGRGNFPPRFSGLQFPNYSSELNVNALELDDSALYLCASELGLTNTEAFFGQGTRLTVV.

The chain carries TRBV18 and TRBJ1-1; no clear D. Germline CDR1 and CDR2: KGHSH and LQKENI. With 0 bases removed from V and 1 base from J, the gap between germline ends came to 6 bases. The CDR3 length is 14 residues. CDR3 region: CASSPPPENTEAFF. The CDR3 DNA sequence: TGTGCCAGCTCACCACCCCCAGAGAACACTGAAGCTTTCTTT.

This chain joins TRBV18 and TRBJ1-1; 7 nucleotides agree with TRBD1. CDR1 KGHSH and CDR2 LQKENI come from the germline V gene. Trimming removed 3 bases from V and 3 bases from J; junction bases left unmatched: 7. The length of the CDR3 is 15 residues. In DNA, the CDR3 is TGTGCCAGCTCACCTAGACAGGGAAGGGACACTGAAGCTTTCTTT. Protein: CASSPRQGRDTEAFF.

This chain joins TRBV3-1 (or the pseudogene TRBV3-2) and TRBJ1-4; 8 nucleotides align to TRBD1. Trimming took 8 bases from V and 7 from J; bases not matched to a gene: 6. The CDR3 is made up of 13 amino acids. Germline V gene sequence: CDR1 LGHDT, CDR2 YNNKEL (reference sequence). The CDR3 protein is CASGDRGPEKLFF. For the CDR3, the DNA is TGTGCCAGCGGAGACAGGGGCCCTGAAAAACTGTTTTTT.

The gene calls are TRBV18 and TRBJ1-5; no clear D. This CDR3 region has 13 residues. Trimming left V 3 bases short and J 2 bases short, with 5 bases between. The germline V gene encodes CDR1 KGHSH and CDR2 LQKENI. CDR3 in DNA: TGTGCCAGCTCACCTCCTGGCAATCAGCCCCAGCATTTT. This encodes CASSPPGNQPQHF.

V and J are TRBV3-1 (or the pseudogene TRBV3-2) and TRBJ1-1; 9 bases align to TRBD1. Germline V CDR1 and CDR2: LGHDT, YNNKEL (reference sequence). Trimming cost V 1 base and J 6 bases; bases outside gene matches: 6. The CDR3 runs 15 residues. CDR3 residues: CASSQGKRDRAEAFF. The DNA for the CDR3 is TGTGCCAGCAGCCAAGGAAAAAGGGACAGGGCTGAAGCTTTCTTT.

CDR3 loop: CASSLPSYGAGDEQFF. CDR3 DNA sequence: TGCGCCAGCAGCTTGCCCTCCTACGGAGCGGGGGATGAGCAGTTCTTC. The J gene is TRBJ2-1, the V gene TRBV5-1, with 8 bases fitting TRBD2. V lost 1 base, J lost 8 bases, and 11 bases stayed unmatched. Germline CDR1 reads SGHRS; CDR2 reads YFSETQ. CDR3 length: 16 amino acids.

The chain is built from TRBV27 and TRBJ2-1, with 10 positions matching TRBD1. V gave up 5 bases and J gave up 4 bases; unmatched junction bases: 2. The CDR3 contains 14 residues. Germline loops: CDR1 MNHEY, CDR2 SMNVEV (reference sequence). CDR3 residues: CASSPGQGYNEQFF. In DNA, the CDR3 is TGTGCCAGCAGTCCGGGACAGGGGTACAATGAGCAGTTCTTC.

The chain couples TRBV10-3 to TRBJ2-3, with D unclear. In germline, CDR1 is ENHRY, CDR2 SYGVKD. The CDR3 is 14 residues long. V was clipped by 8 bases and J by 4 bases, with 16 bases between them. CDR3 DNA: TGTGCCATCGCCAACGGGTGGGTCCCAGATACGCAGTATTTT. It translates to CAIANGWVPDTQYF.

V usage is TRBV3-1 (or the pseudogene TRBV3-2) and J usage is TRBJ2-7, with 7 bases that match TRBD2. The CDR3 runs 14 residues. Germline V CDR1 and CDR2: LGHDT, YNNKEL (reference sequence). Trimming took 1 base from V and 4 from J; bases not matched to a gene: 4. CDR3 nucleotides: TGTGCCAGCAGCCAAGCCGCTAGCGGATACGAGCAGTACTTC. Protein sequence: CASSQAASGYEQYF.

The rearrangement uses TRBV9 and TRBJ2-5; 8 nucleotides line up with TRBD2. Germline loops: CDR1 SGDLS, CDR2 YYNGEE. The CDR3 has 15 amino acids. With V trimmed by 3 bases and J by 2 bases, 6 bases remained unmatched. CDR3 protein: CASSGQREPQETQYF. CDR3 nucleotide sequence: TGTGCCAGCAGCGGTCAGCGGGAGCCTCAAGAGACCCAGTACTTC.

The chain uses TRBV5-4 and TRBJ2-3; D is possibly TRBD2 (6 bases). CDR1 is SGHNT, CDR2 YYREEE, per germline (reference sequence). The CDR3 contains 17 residues. The ends were cut back, 2 bases at V and 1 base at J, with 17 bases in the middle. CDR3 bases: TGTGCCAGCAGCTTTGGGGGGTCCCGGGGCGGCACAGATACGCAGTATTTT. Translated, it gives CASSFGGSRGGTDTQYF.

This rearrangement joins TRBV2 to TRBJ2-1, with D hard to call. V was shortened by 2 bases and J by 3 bases, with 5 bases between the two germline ends. CDR3 size: 13 residues. From germline, CDR1 is SNHLY and CDR2 FYNNEI. The CDR3 region has the DNA TGTGCCAGCAGTGAAACACTCTACAATGAGCAGTTCTTC. This codes for CASSETLYNEQFF.